Here is one T cell receptor (beta chain) with its context. TCRbeta library preparation incorporated unique molecular identifiers. TCRdb ran MiXCR on the PCR reads and lists one entry per CDR3 protein. The table shows about 200,000 distinct CDR3 sequences, with roughly 6.6% occurring only once. This specimen belongs to a study of T-cell reconstitution after alpha-beta-depleted transplantation in children. V trimming: 4 bases; J trimming: 0 bases; junction bases outside the gene matches: 7. The CDR3 has 18 residues. Germline loops: CDR1 LGHNA, CDR2 YNFKEQ. This clonotype was sampled from a boy aged 2-9 years with acute lymphoblastic leukemia, due to receive a stem cell transplant. The chain has TRBV4-2 and TRBJ2-6; 9 bases line up with TRBD2. This sample comprised PBMCs, obtained before TCRalphabeta/CD19-depleted stem cell transplant. CDR3 sequence reads: CASSRGLAVDSGANVLTF. CDR3 DNA: TGTGCCAGCAGCCGGGGACTAGCAGTAGACTCTGGGGCCAACGTCCTGACTTTC.